A selection of T cell receptor beta chains follows, all from one sample in a study of T cell repertoires in cytomegalovirus infection. In TCRdb, the reads were re-called with MiXCR into one record per CDR3 protein. The data hold 700,000 to 850,000 distinct CDR3 sequences, with approximately 32% observed a single time. The antigens of these receptors remain unknown. The sequences come from cultured CD8+ T cells from PBMCs, collected from culture after CMV antigen stimulation. These receptors were taken from a human donor in good health (CMV status not recorded). Some clones in this sample may be carry-over from other donors' samples. CDR3s include the opening cysteine and the closing phenylalanine or tryptophan. D genes are given only for firm matches. The size entry is marked missing in some rows and otherwise reads once, few, many or a size class.

size: few; J: TRBJ1-3; D: .; length: 19; V: TRBV7-6; CDR3: CASSLTPWRVGESGNTIYF; DNA: TGTGCCAGCAGCTTAACCCCCTGGAGGGTTGGTGAGTCTGGAAACACCATATATTTT
size: few; J: TRBJ2-7; D: .; length: 15; V: TRBV6-5; CDR3: CASSYSGTLIYEQYF; DNA: TGTGCCAGCAGTTACTCGGGTACTCTTATCTACGAGCAGTACTTC
size: few; J: TRBJ1-2; D: .; length: 16; V: TRBV12-3/TRBV12-4; CDR3: CASRPAETRLDYGYTF; DNA: TGTGCCAGCAGACCAGCAGAAACGCGACTCGACTATGGCTACACCTTC
size: many; J: TRBJ1-2; D: TRBD1; length: 15; V: TRBV12-3/TRBV12-4; CDR3: CASSLGRGRVYGYTF; DNA: TGTGCCAGCAGCCTGGGGAGGGGGCGCGTATATGGCTACACCTTC
size: once; J: TRBJ1-5; D: TRBD1; length: 15; V: TRBV28; CDR3: CASTTGQVLNQPQHF; DNA: TGTGCCAGCACCACAGGACAGGTCTTAAATCAGCCCCAGCATTTT
size: .; J: TRBJ1-2; D: .; length: 17; V: TRBV28; CDR3: CASSFNRRGSPRDGYTF; DNA: TGTGCCAGCAGCTTCAACCGGAGGGGCTCCCCTAGGGATGGCTACACCTTC
size: .; J: TRBJ2-2; D: .; length: 22; V: TRBV9; CDR3: CASSVAWLPRGGGLANTGELFF; DNA: TGTGCCAGCAGCGTAGCTTGGCTTCCGCGGGGCGGGGGCCTCGCGAACACCGGGGAGCTGTTTTTT
size: many; J: TRBJ2-1; D: TRBD1; length: 18; V: TRBV6-5; CDR3: CASSYSMTGAGLSDEQFF; DNA: TGTGCCAGCAGTTACTCGATGACAGGGGCAGGGCTTAGTGATGAGCAGTTCTTC
size: .; J: TRBJ1-2; D: .; length: 15; V: TRBV7-8; CDR3: CASSLARLTDYGYTF; DNA: TGTGCCAGCAGCTTAGCAAGACTGACCGACTATGGCTACACCTTC
size: once; J: TRBJ2-1; D: TRBD2; length: 15; V: TRBV5-8; CDR3: CASSLARTRGNEQFF; DNA: TGTGCCAGCAGCTTGGCCCGGACTAGGGGCAATGAGCAGTTCTTC
size: .; J: TRBJ2-2; D: .; length: 15; V: TRBV2; CDR3: CASSGPGKAVGELFF; DNA: TGTGCCAGCAGTGGTCCGGGGAAGGCGGTCGGGGAGCTGTTTTTT
size: many; J: TRBJ1-5; D: TRBD1; length: 16; V: TRBV6-1; CDR3: CASSEAPRGRNQPQHF; DNA: TGTGCCAGCAGTGAAGCACCCAGGGGGCGGAATCAGCCCCAGCATTTT
size: few; J: TRBJ1-3; D: .; length: 14; V: TRBV12-3/TRBV12-4; CDR3: CASSFHQGRNTIYF; DNA: TGTGCCAGCAGTTTTCACCAGGGACGAAACACCATATATTTT
size: .; J: TRBJ1-4; D: .; length: 18; V: TRBV24-1; CDR3: CATSDFVLIQFSGKKLFF; DNA: TGTGCCACCAGTGATTTTGTTTTGATTCAGTTTTCAGGCAAAAAACTGTTTTTT
size: few; J: TRBJ2-1; D: .; length: 16; V: TRBV6-1; CDR3: CASSNSAEDRPYEQFF; DNA: TGTGCCAGCAGTAACTCTGCCGAAGACAGGCCGTATGAGCAGTTCTTC
size: few; J: TRBJ2-5; D: .; length: 15; V: TRBV7-2; CDR3: CASRTGPGAGETQYF; DNA: TGTGCCAGCAGGACAGGACCGGGGGCGGGAGAGACCCAGTACTTC
size: .; J: TRBJ2-1; D: TRBD2; length: 14; V: TRBV4-1; CDR3: CASSGLAKGSEQFF; DNA: TGCGCCAGCAGCGGACTAGCCAAGGGAAGTGAGCAGTTCTTC
size: once; J: TRBJ2-3; D: TRBD2; length: 15; V: TRBV6-8; CDR3: CASSSRLAGTETQYF; DNA: TGTGCCAGCAGTTCTAGACTAGCGGGGACCGAGACGCAGTATTTT
size: few; J: TRBJ2-1; D: .; length: 16; V: TRBV6-1; CDR3: CASSPTSGWGLDEQFF; DNA: TGTGCCAGCAGCCCTACATCAGGGTGGGGTCTCGATGAGCAGTTCTTC
size: .; J: TRBJ2-1; D: .; length: 15; V: TRBV9; CDR3: CASSVEVGLYNEQFF; DNA: TGTGCCAGCAGCGTAGAGGTCGGCCTCTACAATGAGCAGTTCTTC
size: many; J: TRBJ2-5; D: .; length: 14; V: TRBV12-3/TRBV12-4; CDR3: CASSLVPGQETQYF; DNA: TGTGCCAGCAGTTTAGTCCCGGGCCAAGAGACCCAGTACTTC
size: few; J: TRBJ1-4; D: .; length: 15; V: TRBV2; CDR3: CASGADVLGYEKLFF; DNA: TGTGCCAGCGGGGCGGACGTCTTGGGGTATGAAAAACTGTTTTTT
size: .; J: TRBJ2-5; D: TRBD1; length: 16; V: TRBV23-1; CDR3: CASSQPGTVVQETQYF; DNA: TGCGCCAGCAGTCAACCCGGGACAGTCGTCCAAGAGACCCAGTACTTC
size: .; J: TRBJ2-5; D: .; length: 14; V: TRBV7-9; CDR3: CASSDRRVRETQYF; DNA: TGTGCCAGCAGCGATCGGCGGGTTCGGGAGACCCAGTACTTC
size: few; J: TRBJ2-4; D: .; length: 13; V: TRBV7-9; CDR3: CASSLTLENIQYF; DNA: TGTGCCAGCAGCTTAACTCTAGAAAACATTCAGTACTTC
size: few; J: TRBJ2-1; D: .; length: 15; V: TRBV2; CDR3: CASSDISSSYNEQFF; DNA: TGTGCCAGCAGTGACATATCGAGCTCCTACAATGAGCAGTTCTTC
size: .; J: TRBJ2-5; D: TRBD1; length: 14; V: TRBV6-5; CDR3: CASRRQGIQETQYF; DNA: TGTGCCAGCAGAAGACAGGGGATACAAGAGACCCAGTACTTC
size: few; J: TRBJ2-2; D: .; length: 15; V: TRBV24-1; CDR3: CATSGSSTGFGELFF; DNA: TGTGCCACCAGTGGCTCCAGTACGGGGTTCGGGGAGCTGTTTTTT
size: .; J: TRBJ1-2; D: .; length: 15; V: TRBV7-9; CDR3: CASSLPSGEGRGYTF; DNA: TGTGCCAGCAGCTTACCCTCCGGGGAGGGCCGGGGCTACACCTTC
size: .; J: TRBJ2-2; D: .; length: 16; V: TRBV4-2; CDR3: CASSLGFGGGAWELFF; DNA: TGTGCCAGCAGCCTAGGCTTTGGAGGGGGGGCCTGGGAGCTGTTTTTT
size: few; J: TRBJ1-3; D: .; length: 19; V: TRBV19; CDR3: CASSETIRSRFHSGNTIYF; DNA: TGTGCCAGTAGTGAGACGATCCGGTCAAGGTTTCACTCTGGAAACACCATATATTTT
size: few; J: TRBJ2-3; D: TRBD1; length: 16; V: TRBV5-1; CDR3: CASSWNRGLGRDTQYF; DNA: TGCGCCAGCAGCTGGAACAGGGGGCTCGGTAGAGATACGCAGTATTTT
size: .; J: TRBJ2-5; D: TRBD2; length: 16; V: TRBV3-1; CDR3: CASSQVLAGGPETQYF; DNA: TGTGCCAGCAGCCAAGTTCTAGCGGGGGGGCCGGAGACCCAGTACTTC
size: few; J: TRBJ2-1; D: TRBD2; length: 20; V: TRBV6-1; CDR3: CASSEAELAGGLLSYNEQFF; DNA: TGTGCCAGCAGTGAAGCGGAACTAGCGGGGGGACTTCTATCCTACAATGAGCAGTTCTTC
size: few; J: TRBJ2-1; D: TRBD1; length: 16; V: TRBV27; CDR3: CASSDRDRVVDNEQFF; DNA: TGTGCCAGCAGTGACCGGGACAGGGTAGTCGACAATGAGCAGTTCTTC
size: .; J: TRBJ2-1; D: TRBD1; length: 15; V: TRBV6-2/TRBV6-3; CDR3: CASRTRQGLYNEQFF; DNA: TGTGCCAGCAGGACGAGACAGGGCCTCTACAATGAGCAGTTCTTC
size: .; J: TRBJ2-7; D: .; length: 16; V: TRBV28; CDR3: CASSPIYPGPSYEQYF; DNA: TGTGCCAGCAGTCCGATCTATCCCGGGCCGTCCTACGAGCAGTACTTC
size: .; J: TRBJ2-2; D: TRBD1; length: 17; V: TRBV6-2/TRBV6-3; CDR3: CASSYQETGSLPGELFF; DNA: TGTGCCAGCAGTTACCAAGAGACAGGGAGTCTGCCCGGGGAGCTGTTTTTT
size: .; J: TRBJ1-2; D: .; length: 15; V: TRBV10-3; CDR3: CAISDPWTAKDGYTF; DNA: TGTGCCATCAGTGACCCTTGGACAGCCAAGGATGGCTACACCTTC
size: many; J: TRBJ2-7; D: .; length: 13; V: TRBV7-9; CDR3: CASSSTDSYEQYF; DNA: TGTGCCAGCAGCTCTACCGACAGTTACGAGCAGTACTTC
size: few; J: TRBJ2-1; D: TRBD1; length: 15; V: TRBV7-2; CDR3: CASSGAGQGANEQFF; DNA: TGTGCCAGCAGCGGCGCGGGACAGGGGGCCAATGAGCAGTTCTTC
size: .; J: TRBJ2-1; D: TRBD2; length: 15; V: TRBV7-2; CDR3: CASTTFLSGGHEQFF; DNA: TGTGCCAGCACCACTTTTTTAAGCGGGGGGCATGAGCAGTTCTTC
size: few; J: TRBJ2-1; D: .; length: 23; V: TRBV7-5; CDR3: CISVPEDTGGQGWLFLVSNEQFF; DNA: .
size: few; J: TRBJ2-7; D: .; length: 14; V: TRBV5-5; CDR3: CASSLDQGVYEQYF; DNA: TGTGCCAGCAGCTTAGACCAGGGTGTCTACGAGCAGTACTTC
size: .; J: TRBJ1-1; D: .; length: 16; V: TRBV27; CDR3: CASSFSTAWGNTEAFF; DNA: TGTGCCAGCAGTTTTAGTACAGCCTGGGGGAACACTGAAGCTTTCTTT
size: .; J: TRBJ2-1; D: .; length: 14; V: TRBV12-3/TRBV12-4; CDR3: CASSHLGRYNEQFF; DNA: TGTGCCAGCAGCCATTTGGGCAGATACAATGAGCAGTTCTTC
size: few; J: TRBJ1-2; D: .; length: 13; V: TRBV6-1; CDR3: CASTREPQAGYTF; DNA: TGTGCCAGCACGCGTGAGCCCCAGGCTGGCTACACCTTC
size: .; J: TRBJ1-1; D: .; length: 14; V: TRBV7-9; CDR3: CASSTNGGNTEAFF; DNA: TGTGCCAGCAGTACTAACGGGGGGAACACTGAAGCTTTCTTT
size: .; J: TRBJ1-2; D: .; length: 12; V: TRBV20-1; CDR3: CSAPSQGHGYTF; DNA: TGCAGTGCTCCTAGTCAGGGGCATGGCTACACCTTC
size: .; J: TRBJ1-2; D: TRBD1; length: 13; V: TRBV27; CDR3: CASRGGRGSVYTF; DNA: TGTGCCAGCAGAGGGGGCAGGGGGTCCGTCTACACCTTC
size: .; J: TRBJ2-7; D: .; length: 16; V: TRBV15; CDR3: CVTSSDLWDTQYEQYF; DNA: TGTGTCACCAGCAGTGACCTCTGGGACACACAATACGAGCAGTACTTC
size: .; J: TRBJ1-1; D: .; length: 11; V: TRBV20-1; CDR3: CSPNWGPEPFF; DNA: TGCAGTCCGAATTGGGGACCGGAACCTTTCTTT
size: few; J: TRBJ2-2; D: .; length: 13; V: TRBV6-5; CDR3: CASSPFGAGELFF; DNA: .
size: few; J: TRBJ2-1; D: TRBD2; length: 13; V: TRBV7-8; CDR3: CASRFRGGRRQFF; DNA: TGTGCCAGCAGGTTCCGCGGGGGGCGGAGGCAGTTCTTC